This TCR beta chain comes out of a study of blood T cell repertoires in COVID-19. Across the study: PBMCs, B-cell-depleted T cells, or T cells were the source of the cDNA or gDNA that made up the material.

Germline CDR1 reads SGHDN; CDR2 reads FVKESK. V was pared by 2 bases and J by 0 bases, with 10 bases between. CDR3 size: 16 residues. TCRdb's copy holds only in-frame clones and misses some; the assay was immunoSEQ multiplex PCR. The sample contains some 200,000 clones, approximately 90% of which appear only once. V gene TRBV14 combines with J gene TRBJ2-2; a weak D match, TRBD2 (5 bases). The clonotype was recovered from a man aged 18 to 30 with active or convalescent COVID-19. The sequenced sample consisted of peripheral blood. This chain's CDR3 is CASSQHSGSNTGELFF. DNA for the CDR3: TGTGCCAGCAGCCAACACAGCGGTTCGAACACCGGGGAGCTGTTTTTT. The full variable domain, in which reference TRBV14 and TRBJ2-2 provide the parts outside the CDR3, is EAGVTQFPSHSVIEKGQTVTLRCDPISGHDNLYWYRRVMGKEIKFLLHFVKESKQDESGMPNNRFLAERTGGTYSTLKVQPAELEDSGVYFCASSQHSGSNTGELFFGEGSRLTVL.